One sample yielded the 18 T cell receptor beta chains listed below, sequenced in a study of graft-versus-host responses after intestinal transplantation (dated by TCRdb to 2020 to 2023). The library was prepared using the immunoSEQ multiplex PCR assay. The clones in this table, taken by TCRdb from immuneACCESS, are in-frame only. Not every clone is retained; where verified, under half of the shortfall comes from an unresolved V gene, and the cause of the rest is unknown. The sample table shows roughly 120,000 clones, and over 75% are seen once. The top ten constitute about 0.18% of the sample. These receptors have no known antigen. Per the publication, the time point label means: cells obtained before transplantation from donor or recipient. Sample: unstimulated CD4+ T cells sorted from spleen or lymph node cells, taken before intestinal transplant. These receptor sequences come from a human donor who received an intestinal transplant.

This sequence joins TRBV28 and TRBJ2-7; D is perhaps TRBD2 (6 bases). Germline V gene data show CDR1 as MDHEN and CDR2 as SYDVKM. Trimming shortened V by 6 bases and J by 1 base, and 16 bases separated the two germline ends. CDR3 length: 15 residues. The CDR3 nucleotides read TGTGCCAGCAGAACATCCGGGAGTTGGTCCTACGAGCAGTACTTC. It yields the protein CASRTSGSWSYEQYF.

The chain has TRBV7-8 and TRBJ2-7, with 8 nucleotides matching TRBD1. Germline CDR1 SGHVS, CDR2 FQNEAQ. This CDR3 comprises 14 residues. J lost 5 bases, V lost 2 bases, and 5 bases had no gene match. DNA of the CDR3: TGTGCCAGCAGCTTACGTGACAGGGGAAACGAGCAGTACTTC. It codes for CASSLRDRGNEQYF.

The CDR3 here is CASSSQRWRGPRTLNTEAFF. As DNA, the CDR3 is TGCGCCAGCAGCTCCCAACGATGGCGCGGACCTAGGACTCTGAACACTGAAGCTTTCTTT. The rearrangement joins TRBV5-1 to TRBJ1-1, with no clear D. The CDR3 covers 20 residues. Germline V gene data show CDR1 as SGHRS and CDR2 as YFSETQ. Trimming took 3 bases from V and 0 from J, leaving 27 bases between them.

This chain connects TRBV5-1 to TRBJ2-5, with a tentative D call TRBD1 (5 bases). Per germline, CDR1 SGHRS and CDR2 YFSETQ. V gave up 0 bases and J gave up 2 bases, with 8 bases separating them. CDR3 length equals 14 residues. The CDR3 region is CASSLGTLQETQYF. In nucleotides, the CDR3 is TGCGCCAGCAGCTTGGGGACATTACAAGAGACCCAGTACTTC.

The chain couples TRBV30 to TRBJ2-7; TRBD1 matches 7 bases. The V and J ends lost 2 bases and 4 bases, in that order; junction bases with no gene match: 2. In germline, CDR1 is GTSNPN, CDR2 SVGIG (reference sequence). The CDR3 consists of 12 residues. The CDR3 coding sequence is TGTGCCTGGAGTCGACAGGGTTACGAGCAGTACTTC. Protein sequence: CAWSRQGYEQYF.

The gene calls are TRBV12-1 and TRBJ1-4; the D call in the table, TRBD1, was not verified against the DNA. TRBV12-1 is flagged as a pseudogene. The CDR3 sequence is 15 residues long. In DNA form, the CDR3 reads TGTGCCAGCAGCGTACCGGACAGGGGGAATGAAAAACTGTTTTTT. Its protein product is CASSVPDRGNEKLFF.

This chain uses TRBV6-5 with TRBJ2-3; weak D call: TRBD2 (5 bases). Germline V gene data show CDR1 as MNHEY and CDR2 as SVGAGI. V lost 8 bases and J lost 3, with 6 bases in between. The CDR3 length is 11 residues. CDR3 DNA sequence: TGTGCCAGCGGCGGGACAGATACGCAGTATTTT. Protein product: CASGGTDTQYF.

DNA for the CDR3: TGTGCCACCAGCAGAGACCTGACAGGGGGGAACACCGGGGAGCTGTTTTTT. Protein product: CATSRDLTGGNTGELFF. The rearrangement uses TRBV15 and TRBJ2-2, with 9 positions matching TRBD1. This CDR3 has 17 residues. In germline, CDR1 is LNHNV, CDR2 YYDKDF (reference sequence). Unmatched junction bases numbered 3, after V lost 0 bases and J lost 1 base.

J is TRBJ1-2 and V is TRBV19; the match to TRBD1 covers 7 bases. This CDR3 contains 14 residues. Unmatched junction bases numbered 4, after V lost 4 bases and J lost 2 bases. Germline V gene lookup returns CDR1 LNHDA and CDR2 SQIVND (reference sequence). Here the CDR3 reads CASSTPGQNYGYTF. The CDR3 DNA is TGTGCCAGTAGTACCCCGGGACAGAACTATGGCTACACCTTC.

The DNA for the CDR3 is TGTGCCAGCAGTTCGGTGACAGGGGGCAGCTACGAGCAGTACTTC. Its translation: CASSSVTGGSYEQYF. The chain has TRBV6-5 and TRBJ2-7, with 10 nucleotides matching TRBD1. CDR3 length: 15 residues. Germline V lookup: CDR1 MNHEY, CDR2 SVGAGI. The V gene end was trimmed by 4 bases and the J gene end by 3 bases; junction bases not matched to a gene: 6.

This clone was recorded once. The chain has TRBV7-6 and TRBJ1-2; the match to TRBD1 covers 8 bases. CDR1 is SGHVS and CDR2 is FNYEAQ in the germline V gene. The length of the CDR3 is 14 residues. Germline trimming cut 2 bases from V and 4 bases from J; bases unmatched to any gene: 3. DNA of the CDR3: TGTGCCAGCAGCTTAAGCACAGGGGGCTATGGCTACACCTTC. Residues: CASSLSTGGYGYTF.

The chain joins TRBV27 to TRBJ1-5, with D possibly being TRBD1 (5 bases). From germline, CDR1 is MNHEY and CDR2 SMNVEV (reference sequence). This CDR3 has 17 amino acids. Trimming shortened V by 3 bases and J by 0 bases, and 15 bases separated the two germline ends. CDR3 protein: CASSFGGTSYSNQPQHF. The CDR3 DNA sequence: TGTGCCAGCAGTTTTGGAGGGACCTCCTATAGCAATCAGCCCCAGCATTTT.

The V gene is TRBV11-2, the J gene TRBJ2-7, with 7 bases aligning to TRBD1. V lost 3 bases to trimming and J lost 0 bases; unmatched junction nucleotides: 5. There are 15 residues in the CDR3. Germline-derived CDR1 and CDR2 are SGHAT and FQNNGV. This chain's CDR3 is CASSFSGGSSYEQYF. The DNA for the CDR3 is TGTGCCAGCAGCTTCTCAGGGGGAAGCTCCTACGAGCAGTACTTC.

This chain links TRBV5-1 with TRBJ2-1, with 11 bases identical to TRBD2. Germline loops: CDR1 SGHRS, CDR2 YFSETQ. Trimming at V came to 0 bases and at J to 6 bases, leaving 17 bases not matched to a gene. This CDR3 has 20 residues. For the CDR3, the DNA is TGCGCCAGCAGCTTGGTCGTGGCGGCTAGCGGGAGGCTAAGGGCCAATGAGCAGTTCTTC. Its translation: CASSLVVAASGRLRANEQFF. The variable domain in full, completed from reference TRBV5-1 and TRBJ2-1, reads KAGVTQTPRYLIKTRGQQVTLSCSPISGHRSVSWYQQTPGQGLQFLFEYFSETQRNKGNFPGRFSGRQFSNSRSEMNVSTLELGDSALYLCASSLVVAASGRLRANEQFFGPGTRLTVL.

This chain joins TRBV18 and TRBJ1-1, with TRBD1 as a possible D gene (5 bases). Trimming shortened V by 2 bases and J by 5 bases, and 12 bases separated the two germline ends. Germline V gene data show CDR1 as KGHSH and CDR2 as LQKENI. CDR3 length equals 14 residues. In DNA, the CDR3 is TGTGCCAGCTCACCAAGTCCAGGGTGGACTGAAGCTTTCTTT. Translation: CASSPSPGWTEAFF.

The chain couples TRBV10-2 to TRBJ2-2; weak D call: TRBD1 (5 bases). This CDR3 is built from 14 residues. From germline, CDR1 is WSHSY and CDR2 SAAADI. Between the trimmed V and J ends, which lost 6 bases and 3 bases, there was a span of 11 bases. The CDR3, as DNA: TGCGCCAGCAGGGACACTCGGGACACCGGGGAGCTGTTTTTT. Protein: CASRDTRDTGELFF.

The chain recombines TRBV7-2 with TRBJ2-3; D is ambiguous. This CDR3 is built from 15 residues. The V and J ends lost 4 bases and 0 bases respectively, with 11 bases between them. Germline CDR1 and CDR2: SGHTA and FQGNSA. CDR3 sequence (DNA): TGTGCCAGCAGCTCCCTCTCGTTAAGCACAGATACGCAGTATTTT. Protein product: CASSSLSLSTDTQYF.

In this sample, this clone turned up once. The chain has TRBV7-9 and TRBJ1-2; D may be TRBD1 (6 bases). CDR3 length equals 15 residues. CDR1 is SEHNR, CDR2 FQNEAQ, per germline (reference sequence). Trimming cost V 1 base and J 4 bases, with 13 bases left between them. The CDR3 loop is CASSLVGGQSYGYTF. The CDR3 region has the DNA TGTGCCAGCAGCTTAGTGGGGGGGCAATCCTATGGCTACACCTTC.